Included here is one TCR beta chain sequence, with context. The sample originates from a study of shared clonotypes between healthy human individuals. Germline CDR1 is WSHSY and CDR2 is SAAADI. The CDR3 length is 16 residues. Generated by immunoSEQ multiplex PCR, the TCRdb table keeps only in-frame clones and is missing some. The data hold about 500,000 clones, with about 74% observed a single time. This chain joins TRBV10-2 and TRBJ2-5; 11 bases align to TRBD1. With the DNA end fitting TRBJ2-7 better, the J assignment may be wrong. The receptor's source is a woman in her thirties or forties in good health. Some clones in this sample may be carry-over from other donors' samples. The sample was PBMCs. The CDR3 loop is CASSEPGTGGRYEQYF. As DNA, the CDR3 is TGCGCCAGCAGTGAGCCTGGGACAGGGGGGAGGTACGAGCAGTACTTC.